What follows describes a single T cell receptor beta chain. Generated by immunoSEQ multiplex PCR, the TCRdb table keeps only in-frame clones and is missing some. The sample records about 310,000 clones, over 75% being singletons. Deletions cut 2 bases from V and 10 bases from J, with 14 bases between. The CDR3 spans 13 residues. Germline V lookup: CDR1 SGHTA, CDR2 FQGTGA. The entry originates in a study of blood T cell repertoires in COVID-19. The wider study: Donors in the United States, Italy and Spain gave samples during acute or convalescent COVID-19. PBMCs, B-cell-depleted T cells, or T cells provided the cDNA or gDNA that made up the material.

Sequenced material: peripheral blood. This clonotype was obtained from a man aged 45-60 years with active or convalescent COVID-19. The genes are TRBV7-3 and TRBJ1-1, with D maybe TRBD1 (6 bases). The CDR3 protein is CASSLQQGSGAFF. CDR3 DNA: TGTGCCAGCAGCTTACAGCAGGGGTCGGGAGCTTTCTTT.